These 24 T cell receptor beta chains originate from one sample sequenced in a study of blood T cell repertoires in COVID-19 (dated by TCRdb to the early 2020s). The receptor library was made with the immunoSEQ multiplex PCR assay. TCRdb carries this immuneACCESS record with in-frame sequences only. Its versions omit some clonotypes, under half of them owing to an unresolved V gene in the studies checked, with the rest unexplained. The table for this sample lists some 70,000 clones; approximately 86% of them were counted only once. More than 6.5% of the sample belongs to the ten largest clones. Source material: peripheral blood. The source of these receptors is a man in his fifties or sixties with active COVID-19.

The chain carries TRBV19 and TRBJ2-2, with 9 bases aligning to TRBD1. V lost 5 bases and J lost 3; bases outside the gene matches: 4. Germline CDR1 and CDR2: LNHDA and SQIVND (reference sequence). The CDR3 has 15 residues. The CDR3 loop reads CASSVDRGDTGELFF. Here the CDR3 DNA reads TGTGCCAGTAGTGTGGACAGGGGCGACACCGGGGAGCTGTTTTTT.

This clone has only a few counts. The chain joins TRBV7-8 to TRBJ2-1; D may be TRBD2 (7 bases). Germline V gene data show CDR1 as SGHVS and CDR2 as FQNEAQ. V dropped 2 bases and J dropped 7 bases, with 18 bases sitting between them. The CDR3 is made up of 16 amino acids. The CDR3 bases are TGTGCCAGCAGCTTAACGTGGGGGGGCCGTGTGAATGAGCAGTTCTTC. Its translation is CASSLTWGGRVNEQFF.

The J gene is TRBJ2-1, the V gene TRBV11-2, with D hard to call. Between the trimmed V and J ends, which lost 5 bases and 6 bases, there was a span of 5 bases. Per the germline V gene, CDR1 is SGHAT and CDR2 is FQNNGV. This CDR3 spans 11 amino acids. The CDR3 sequence is CASSPVNEQFF. The CDR3 bases are TGTGCCAGCAGCCCGGTCAATGAGCAGTTCTTC.

This chain links TRBV7-3 with TRBJ2-3; D is ambiguous. The CDR3 spans 15 residues. Germline assignment: CDR1 SGHTA and CDR2 FQGTGA. V gave up 5 bases and J gave up 1 base, with 13 bases separating them. In nucleotides, the CDR3 is TGTGCCAGCAGCCCCCATACAGCTCGCACAGATACGCAGTATTTT. Translation gives CASSPHTARTDTQYF.

The CDR3: CASRESSGKETQYF. DNA of the CDR3: TGTGCCAGTAGGGAGAGTAGCGGGAAAGAGACCCAGTACTTC. The chain employs TRBV19 and TRBJ2-5; 8 bases agree with TRBD2. The CDR3 is 14 amino acids. Germline CDR1 and CDR2: LNHDA and SQIVND (reference sequence). V shed 6 bases, J shed 3 bases, and the junction held 6 bases outside the gene matches.

J is TRBJ2-7 and V is TRBV3-1 (or the pseudogene TRBV3-2); 11 nucleotides align to TRBD1. After removal of 4 bases from V and 2 bases from J, the junction contained 7 bases not matched to a gene. The V gene's germline CDR1 is LGHDT and CDR2 YNNKEL (reference sequence). CDR3 size: 16 residues. CDR3 DNA: TGTGCCAGCAGCCTCGGGACAGGGGGTCCCACCTACGAGCAGTACTTC. It encodes CASSLGTGGPTYEQYF.

This rearrangement joins TRBV11-3 to TRBJ2-3, with 8 bases fitting TRBD2. The CDR3 totals 14 residues. Germline CDR1 reads SGHNT; CDR2 reads YENEEA. V gave up 6 bases and J gave up 0 bases; unmatched junction bases: 2. Here the CDR3 reads CASSRLASTDTQYF. CDR3 sequence (DNA): TGTGCCAGCAGTAGACTAGCGAGCACAGATACGCAGTATTTT.

The V and J genes are TRBV7-2 and TRBJ1-5, with D possibly being TRBD1 (6 bases). V lost 4 bases to trimming and J lost 2 bases, with 9 bases between them. This CDR3 is built from 14 residues. The germline CDR1 and CDR2 sequences are SGHTA and FQGNSA. This CDR3 is CASSSNRGNQPQHF. The CDR3 bases are TGTGCCAGCAGCTCGAACAGGGGCAATCAGCCCCAGCATTTT.

The V call is TRBV5-1, the J call TRBJ1-4, with TRBD1 identical over 8 bases. After removal of 0 bases from V and 7 bases from J, the junction contained 8 bases not matched to a gene. The CDR3 runs to 16 residues. The V gene's germline CDR1 is SGHRS and CDR2 YFSETQ. The CDR3 protein is CASSLGTGFSREKLFF. In DNA, the CDR3 is TGCGCCAGCAGCTTGGGGACAGGGTTTTCCCGTGAAAAACTGTTTTTT. The whole variable domain, remainder taken from reference TRBV5-1 and TRBJ1-4, is KAGVTQTPRYLIKTRGQQVTLSCSPISGHRSVSWYQQTPGQGLQFLFEYFSETQRNKGNFPGRFSGRQFSNSRSEMNVSTLELGDSALYLCASSLGTGFSREKLFFGSGTQLSVL.

This chain connects TRBV7-8 to TRBJ1-2; TRBD1 agrees at 7 bases. From germline, CDR1 is SGHVS and CDR2 FQNEAQ. The CDR3 runs to 14 residues. Unmatched junction bases numbered 5, after V lost 4 bases and J lost 3 bases. CDR3 sequence reads: CASSSDREDYGYTF. The CDR3 DNA reads as TGTGCCAGCAGCTCCGACAGGGAGGACTATGGCTACACCTTC.

This clone was seen a single time. This chain uses TRBV7-3 with TRBJ2-1; 8 bases fit TRBD2. The V gene end was trimmed by 3 bases and the J gene end by 8 bases; junction bases not matched to a gene: 12. CDR1 and CDR2 (germline): SGHTA, FQGTGA. CDR3 length: 16 amino acids. The CDR3 region has the DNA TGTGCCAGCAGCTTGGGGCCCGGGACTAGGCAGTATGAGCAGTTCTTC. Protein: CASSLGPGTRQYEQFF. Complete variable domain (other parts from reference TRBV7-3 and TRBJ2-1): GAGVSQTPSNKVTEKGKYVELRCDPISGHTALYWYRQSLGQGPEFLIYFQGTGAADDSGLPNDRFFAVRPEGSVSTLKIQRTERGDSAVYLCASSLGPGTRQYEQFFGPGTRLTVL.

This sequence joins TRBV2 and TRBJ2-7, with D unresolved. V was clipped by 8 bases and J by 0 bases, with 20 bases between them. Germline assignment: CDR1 SNHLY and CDR2 FYNNEI. This CDR3 contains 16 residues. CDR3 protein: CASLQTPTPYSYEQYV. The CDR3 DNA follows: TGTGCCAGCTTACAAACTCCGACACCTTACTCCTACGAGCAGTACGTC.

V and J are TRBV5-1 and TRBJ1-1; 8 nucleotides align to TRBD1. Germline V gives CDR1 SGHRS, CDR2 YFSETQ. This CDR3 has 19 amino acids. Trimming took 1 base from V and 1 from J; bases not matched to a gene: 15. CDR3 sequence: CASSLRAQGARVSNTEAFF. The CDR3 region has the DNA TGCGCCAGCAGCTTGAGGGCCCAGGGGGCCAGGGTTTCGAACACTGAAGCTTTCTTT.

The chain carries TRBV5-5 and TRBJ2-4, with D possibly being TRBD1 (6 bases). Between the trimmed V and J ends, which lost 4 bases and 0 bases, there was a span of 8 bases. This CDR3 spans 14 amino acids. Germline CDR1 is SGHKS and CDR2 is YYEKEE (reference sequence). The CDR3 DNA follows: TGTGCCAGCAGCAAGGGGGTAGCCAAAAACATTCAGTACTTC. Its translation is CASSKGVAKNIQYF. Full variable domain (remainder filled in from reference TRBV5-5 and TRBJ2-4): DAGVTQSPTHLIKTRGQQVTLRCSPISGHKSVSWYQQVLGQGPQFIFQYYEKEERGRGNFPDRFSARQFPNYSSELNVNALLLGDSALYLCASSKGVAKNIQYFGAGTRLSVL.

The chain combines TRBV3-1 (or the pseudogene TRBV3-2) with TRBJ1-4, with a possible D match to TRBD1 (5 bases). V was shortened by 2 bases and J by 1 base, with 8 bases between the two germline ends. Germline assignment: CDR1 LGHDT and CDR2 YNNKEL (reference sequence). This CDR3 has 15 residues. The CDR3 here is CASSQMGRTNEKLFF. CDR3 nucleotides: TGTGCCAGCAGCCAAATGGGGCGAACTAATGAAAAACTGTTTTTT.

This sequence joins TRBV9 and TRBJ2-3; 7 bases match TRBD1. The J segment lost 4 bases and the V segment lost 3 bases, leaving 11 bases of the junction unmatched. The germline CDR1 and CDR2 sequences are SGDLS and YYNGEE. The CDR3 extends over 16 amino acids. CDR3 coding DNA: TGTGCCAGCAGCGCCAACTGGGGACAGACCTCAGATACGCAGTATTTT. Its translation is CASSANWGQTSDTQYF.

The chain has TRBV6-1 and TRBJ2-7; D is possibly TRBD2 (5 bases). V gave up 3 bases and J gave up 2 bases, with 20 bases separating them. The CDR3 runs 17 residues. The germline V gene encodes CDR1 MNHNS and CDR2 SASEGT. The CDR3: CASSEWVRAGRAYEQYV. CDR3 coding DNA: TGTGCCAGCAGTGAGTGGGTACGTGCGGGCAGAGCCTACGAGCAGTACGTC.

The chain joins TRBV7-2 to TRBJ2-5; TRBD2 matches at 12 bases. J was trimmed by 10 bases and V by 5 bases; bases with no gene match: 8. CDR1 SGHTA and CDR2 FQGNSA come from the germline V gene. There are 14 residues in the CDR3. In nucleotides, the CDR3 is TGTGCCAGCAGCCCGGGACTAGCGGGTCGAGACCAGTACTTC. Translation gives CASSPGLAGRDQYF.

The chain joins TRBV5-4 to TRBJ2-1; D uncertain. V was pared by 1 base and J by 2 bases, with 10 bases between. Germline V gene data show CDR1 as SGHNT and CDR2 as YYREEE (reference sequence). The CDR3 contains 15 residues. DNA of the CDR3: TGTGCCAGCAGCTTGTACGGGTACGCCTACAATGAGCAGTTCTTC. Translated, it gives CASSLYGYAYNEQFF.

This clone was detected a few times. Other nucleotide sequences from this sample produce the same CDR3. Written as DNA, the CDR3 is TGTGCCAGCAGCTTACTAGCGGGAGGATCAGATACGCAGTATTTT. Translating it yields CASSLLAGGSDTQYF. This chain joins TRBV5-6 and TRBJ2-3; 12 positions match TRBD2. Trimming removed 2 bases from V and 4 bases from J; junction bases left unmatched: 2. This CDR3 spans 15 amino acids. Germline loops: CDR1 SGHDT, CDR2 YYEEEE.

The rearrangement uses TRBV3-1 (or the pseudogene TRBV3-2) and TRBJ1-3; D uncertain. CDR3 length: 13 residues. V gave up 4 bases and J gave up 2 bases, with 6 bases separating them. Germline CDR1 LGHDT, CDR2 YNNKEL (reference sequence). DNA for the CDR3: TGTGCCAGCAGCCGAGGCGCTGGAAACACCATATATTTT. As protein: CASSRGAGNTIYF.

This clone was seen only once. This chain joins TRBV12-5 and TRBJ2-3, with 7 nucleotides matching TRBD2. Germline V lookup: CDR1 LGHNT, CDR2 FRNRAP. The CDR3 runs to 17 residues. J lost 3 bases, V lost 1 base, and 10 bases had no gene match. The CDR3 here is CASGLGYAGVVTDTQYF. CDR3 bases: TGTGCTAGTGGTTTGGGCTATGCGGGGGTGGTGACAGATACGCAGTATTTT.

The chain carries TRBV9 and TRBJ2-2, with TRBD2 matching 11 bases. This CDR3 spans 16 amino acids. Germline values: CDR1 SGDLS, CDR2 YYNGEE. V lost 3 bases and J lost 5; bases outside the gene matches: 6. The CDR3 is CASSDSGGAGTGELFF. CDR3 coding DNA: TGTGCCAGCAGCGATAGCGGGGGGGCCGGGACCGGGGAGCTGTTTTTT.

This clone was counted a single time. This chain uses TRBV27 with TRBJ1-2, with TRBD1 matching 8 bases. The V and J ends lost 6 bases and 2 bases, in that order; junction bases with no gene match: 5. Germline CDR1 reads MNHEY; CDR2 reads SMNVEV (reference sequence). The length of the CDR3 is 14 residues. CDR3 protein: CASRPSGGNYGYTF. The CDR3 bases are TGTGCCAGCAGGCCATCAGGGGGCAACTATGGCTACACCTTC.